The rows below give T cell receptor beta chains drawn from one sample of a study of blood T cell repertoires in COVID-19. Libraries were prepared by immunoSEQ multiplex PCR; TCRdb keeps only in-frame clonotypes and omits some of them. The profile covers approximately 210,000 clones, with 84% appearing a single time and 7.6% taken by the ten largest. The sequenced sample was peripheral blood. Source of these receptors: a woman aged 45-65 years with active or convalescent COVID-19. CDR3s leave out the opening cysteine and the closing phenylalanine or tryptophan. The D gene is left open where the match is weak. Clone size is given for some rows only: seen once, a few or many times, or a class if the clone is expanded.

ASSITGTGSIKPQH	few	TRBJ1-5	TRBD1	TRBV6-2/TRBV6-3
ASSRPGQGGGANVLT	NA	TRBJ2-6	TRBD1	TRBV5-1
ASSLGQSGYT	NA	TRBJ1-2	NA	TRBV11-3
ASSLLGQGSDTQY	NA	TRBJ2-3	TRBD1	TRBV5-4
ASIGKYNEQF	few	TRBJ2-1	NA	TRBV10-2
ASSIFGQGANEKLF	NA	TRBJ1-4	TRBD1	TRBV7-2
AITEREGVGAF	NA	TRBJ1-1	NA	TRBV10-3
ASSSLGGTGELF	NA	TRBJ2-2	NA	TRBV2
ASSPRTGGNTDTQY	once	TRBJ2-3	TRBD1	TRBV9
ASSHRGREQQY	NA	TRBJ2-7	TRBD2	TRBV7-9
ASSLGQGSNYGYT	few	TRBJ1-2	TRBD1	TRBV7-9
ASSQTPTNEKLF	few	TRBJ1-4	NA	TRBV18
ASSSTGYQPQH	few	TRBJ1-5	NA	TRBV27
ASSPSRNSGNTIY	NA	TRBJ1-3	NA	TRBV18
ASSPLWAMTGELF	few	TRBJ2-2	NA	TRBV5-1
ASSLRQGLNTEAF	NA	TRBJ1-1	TRBD1	TRBV28
ASSDTSESSYNEQF	NA	TRBJ2-1	TRBD2	TRBV27
ASSITGMGTQPQH	NA	TRBJ1-5	NA	TRBV19
ASSRTEYNEQF	NA	TRBJ2-1	NA	TRBV19
ASSRTSRSSYNEQF	few	TRBJ2-1	TRBD2	TRBV5-1
ASSLVSRRDEKLF	NA	TRBJ1-4	NA	TRBV5-6
ASSETTRDGELF	once	TRBJ2-2	NA	TRBV5-1
ASSLGTAELALH	NA	TRBJ1-6	TRBD1	TRBV3-1/TRBV3-2
ASSSPWEGGTIY	NA	TRBJ1-3	NA	TRBV28
ASSLRLAGATSYTQY	NA	TRBJ2-3	TRBD2	TRBV5-4
ASGRGRKETQY	NA	TRBJ2-5	NA	TRBV7-2
ASSLDPGGYQPQH	NA	TRBJ1-5	NA	TRBV7-2
ASSEKPVQGAFNYGYT	medium-sized	TRBJ1-2	NA	TRBV2
SVRKGGLARETQY	NA	TRBJ2-5	TRBD2	TRBV29-1
ASSPVTGATGELF	NA	TRBJ2-2	TRBD1	TRBV6-5
ASSSTDTQY	NA	TRBJ2-3	NA	TRBV5-5
ASSSYLGTGGRQSEQF	NA	TRBJ2-1	TRBD1	TRBV19
ASSSPPGSNTEAF	NA	TRBJ1-1	NA	TRBV28
ASNSPARGGNQPQH	NA	TRBJ1-5	NA	TRBV6-6
ASSRQGRNSPLH	NA	TRBJ1-6	NA	TRBV25-1
ASSLLTGSSNTEAF	NA	TRBJ1-1	NA	TRBV19
ASRRDRGTYEQY	NA	TRBJ2-7	TRBD1	TRBV9
ASRYGQANTGELF	many	TRBJ2-2	TRBD1	TRBV27
ATSDLHSREKLF	NA	TRBJ1-4	NA	TRBV24-1
ASSAGLAGSYEQY	few	TRBJ2-7	TRBD2	TRBV5-1
ASSLTQGSNQPQH	NA	TRBJ1-5	NA	TRBV7-6